The T cell receptor beta chain under discussion was sequenced for a study of blood T cell dynamics during melanoma immunotherapy. Time point given: pre-treatment baseline. Clones were read by immunoSEQ multiplex PCR, and TCRdb kept only the in-frame ones, dropping some. The sample holds roughly 5,000 clones, approximately 86% seen once. Trimming shortened V by 2 bases and J by 9 bases, and 7 bases separated the two germline ends. The V gene's germline CDR1 is SGHAT and CDR2 FQNNGV. The CDR3 runs to 11 residues. The TCR was taken from a human donor with melanoma. The specimen was blood, collected from a patient treated with checkpoint blockade. J is TRBJ2-5 and V is TRBV11-2; D possibly corresponds to TRBD2 (6 bases). The CDR3 spells CASSLWEAQYF. The DNA for the CDR3 is TGTGCCAGCAGCTTATGGGAGGCCCAGTACTTC.